The 6 T cell receptor beta chains listed next were all sequenced from one sample in a study of CD4 and CD8 cells across lung adenocarcinoma regions. MiXCR, run by TCRdb on the PCR reads, gives a single entry per CDR3 protein. The table records thousands of distinct CDR3 sequences, 46% of them present only once. Material: CD4+ T cells from the margin of a lung tumor. The receptors stem from a female donor with lung adenocarcinoma. The CD4 and CD8 labels of this study may be unreliable.

This chain connects TRBV7-2 to TRBJ1-2, with TRBD1 as a possible D gene (5 bases). The CDR3 has 15 residues. V lost 5 bases to trimming and J lost 5 bases, with 18 bases between them. CDR1 and CDR2 from the germline V gene are SGHTA and FQGNSA. The CDR3 protein is CASSLSHSPGYGYTF. CDR3 nucleotides: TGTGCCAGCAGCCTCTCCCACAGCCCAGGGTATGGCTACACCTTC.

CDR3 bases: TGTGCCAGCAGTTTCAAAGCCTCCTACGAGCAGTACTTC. Translated: CASSFKASYEQYF. The rearrangement links TRBV27 to TRBJ2-5; D is unclear. TRBJ2-7 matches the DNA end more closely, so the J call is doubtful. The CDR3 contains 13 residues. Germline V gives CDR1 MNHEY, CDR2 SMNVEV (reference sequence).

This rearrangement joins TRBV20-1 to TRBJ2-4; 9 nucleotides match TRBD2. The J call may be faulty, since TRBJ2-1 better matches the DNA end. The CDR3 consists of 20 residues. Per germline, CDR1 DFQATT and CDR2 SNEGSKA (reference sequence). The CDR3 sequence: CSAIHAGTSPFVSDYNEQFF. The CDR3 DNA reads TGCAGTGCTATACACGCCGGGACTAGCCCCTTCGTTTCGGATTACAATGAGCAGTTCTTC.

This clonotype showed up just a few times. This rearrangement joins TRBV7-6 to TRBJ2-7; weak D call: TRBD2 (5 bases). The CDR3 contains 14 residues. CDR1 is SGHVS, CDR2 FNYEAQ, per germline. V shed 4 bases and J shed 0 bases, with 10 bases lying between them. Here the CDR3 DNA reads TGTGCCAGCAGCTCGTCCGGGAACTCCTACGAGCAGTACTTC. It yields the protein CASSSSGNSYEQYF.

This CDR3 reads CASSPRTGKANQPQHF. The CDR3 nucleotides are TGTGCCAGCAGTCCACGGACAGGGAAGGCAAATCAGCCCCAGCATTTT. V gene TRBV6-1 combines with J gene TRBJ1-5; TRBD1 matches 8 bases. The J segment lost 4 bases and the V segment lost 5 bases, leaving 10 bases of the junction unmatched. The CDR3 is 16 residues long. The germline V gene has CDR1 MNHNS and CDR2 SASEGT.

In the case of this clonotype: Sequence at one end of the junction differs from germline and may be a read error. The V and J genes are TRBV6-1 and TRBJ2-4; D is unresolved. TRBJ2-5 matches the DNA end more closely, so the J call is doubtful. CDR1 and CDR2 from the germline V gene are MNHNS and SASEGT. The CDR3 length is 15 residues. CDR3 nucleotides: TGTGCCAGCAGTAAACAAGGCCGAGCCCAAAAGACCCAGTACTTC. This gives the protein CASSKQGRAQKTQYF.